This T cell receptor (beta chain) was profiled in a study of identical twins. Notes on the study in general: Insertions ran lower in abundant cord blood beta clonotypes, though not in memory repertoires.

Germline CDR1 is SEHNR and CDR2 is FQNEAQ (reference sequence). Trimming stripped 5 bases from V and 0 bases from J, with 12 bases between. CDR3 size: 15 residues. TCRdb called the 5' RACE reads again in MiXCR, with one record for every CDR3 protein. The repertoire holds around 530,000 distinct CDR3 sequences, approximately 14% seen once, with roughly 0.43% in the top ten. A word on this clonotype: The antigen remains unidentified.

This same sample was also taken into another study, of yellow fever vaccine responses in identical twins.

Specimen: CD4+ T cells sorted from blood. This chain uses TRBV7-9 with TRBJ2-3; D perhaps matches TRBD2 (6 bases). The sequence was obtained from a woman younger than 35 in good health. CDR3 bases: TGTGCCAGCAGCGTTCGGGGGAAGAGCACAGATACGCAGTATTTT. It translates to CASSVRGKSTDTQYF.